These 18 T cell receptor beta chains came from one sample sequenced in a study of neurological immune-mediated disorders (dated 2019 in TCRdb). The method was 5' RACE. The sequencing machine was an Illumina HiSeq 2500. The raw public reads went through TCRdb reprocessing: fastp at Q25, MiXCR clone calling, in-frame beta chains kept. Each entry merges the rows of one CDR3 protein and shows their most common DNA and genes. The sample records about 66,000 distinct CDR3 sequences, about 5.1% of which are singletons. Around 2.2% of the sample is taken by the ten largest. The sample consisted of PBMCs. The receptor source for this set is a woman in her 70s with multiple sclerosis.

This clonotype was detected ten times or more. This chain links TRBV20-1 with TRBJ2-7, with a tentative D call TRBD1 (5 bases). V was cut by 0 bases and J by 4 bases, with 13 bases left in between. The CDR3 length is 14 residues. CDR1 is DFQATT and CDR2 is SNEGSKA in the germline V gene (reference sequence). CDR3 coding DNA: TGCAGTGCTAGAGACTCCGTGCAGGGATACGAGCAGTACTTC. It codes for CSARDSVQGYEQYF.

This sequence joins TRBV6-2 or TRBV6-3 and TRBJ2-7; TRBD2 agrees at 7 bases. V lost 7 bases and J lost 4; bases outside the gene matches: 7. This CDR3 has 13 residues. Germline CDR1 is MNHEY and CDR2 is SVGEGT. The CDR3 DNA sequence: TGTGCCAGCAAGCACACTAGCGTTTACGAGCAGTACTTC. Translated: CASKHTSVYEQYF.

This clonotype was observed at least ten times. The V gene is TRBV12-3 or TRBV12-4, the J gene TRBJ1-5; D is undetermined. The V end lost 0 bases, the J end lost 7 bases, and 7 bases lay between the germline ends. The CDR3 has 13 amino acids. The CDR3 nucleotides are TGTGCCAGCAGTTTAGCGACGCTCCAGCCCCAGCATTTT. It codes for CASSLATLQPQHF.

This clonotype was observed at least ten times. V gene TRBV6-5 combines with J gene TRBJ2-7; perhaps TRBD2 as D (6 bases). The germline V gene encodes CDR1 MNHEY and CDR2 SVGAGI. Deletions cut 6 bases from V and 6 bases from J, with 12 bases between. The CDR3 spans 12 residues. CDR3 protein: CASSSQGGEQYF. The CDR3 DNA sequence: TGTGCCAGCAGCTCCCAGGGAGGCGAGCAGTACTTC.

In its sample, this clonotype was seen many times. This sequence joins TRBV7-9 and TRBJ1-1; D is ambiguous. Germline V gene lookup returns CDR1 SEHNR and CDR2 FQNEAQ (reference sequence). V lost 0 bases, J lost 2 bases, and 13 bases lay in between. The length of the CDR3 is 16 residues. The CDR3 reads CASSLASGGKNTEAFF. The CDR3 bases are TGTGCCAGCAGCTTAGCCTCGGGAGGGAAAAACACTGAAGCTTTCTTT.

This clonotype was recorded many times. This chain uses TRBV12-3 or TRBV12-4 with TRBJ2-1, with 13 bases identical to TRBD2. V gave up 6 bases and J gave up 6 bases; unmatched junction bases: 5. The CDR3 runs to 15 residues. CDR3 sequence: CASRSGLAGSNEQFF. The CDR3 DNA reads as TGTGCCAGCAGATCGGGACTAGCGGGATCCAATGAGCAGTTCTTC.

CDR3 amino acids: CSAREKLATYEQYF. The DNA of the CDR3 is TGCAGTGCTAGAGAGAAACTAGCGACCTACGAGCAGTACTTC. This rearrangement joins TRBV20-1 to TRBJ2-7, with 7 bases matching TRBD2. Germline CDR1 reads DFQATT; CDR2 reads SNEGSKA (reference sequence). CDR3 length: 14 residues. Trimming at V came to 0 bases and at J to 2 bases, leaving 4 bases not matched to a gene.

In its sample, this clonotype was seen many times. The chain carries TRBV29-1 and TRBJ2-1, with TRBD2 identical over 11 bases. Germline lookup yields CDR1 SQVTM and CDR2 ANQGSEA. The CDR3 totals 15 residues. V dropped 4 bases and J dropped 11; count of bases not matched to a gene: 13. In DNA form, the CDR3 reads TGCAGCGTTGGGAGGGGGCTAGCGGGAGGTGGGCAGCAGTTCTTC. It codes for CSVGRGLAGGGQQFF.

At least ten counts were recorded for this clonotype. CDR3 protein: CASSSSLRVNEQFF. The DNA of the CDR3 is TGTGCCAGCAGCTCGTCCCTGCGGGTGAATGAGCAGTTCTTC. This sequence joins TRBV7-6 and TRBJ2-1; tentatively, D is TRBD2 (5 bases). Trimming stripped 4 bases from V and 7 bases from J, with 14 bases between. The CDR3 spans 14 residues. CDR1 is SGHVS, CDR2 FNYEAQ, per germline.

This clonotype was detected ten times or more. This chain links TRBV15 with TRBJ2-4, with D maybe TRBD2 (5 bases). Trimming removed 5 bases from V and 6 bases from J, with 20 bases in between. The germline CDR1 and CDR2 sequences are LNHNV and YYDKDF (reference sequence). CDR3 size: 16 residues. The CDR3 spells CATSVAPGVKGNIQYF. CDR3 nucleotide sequence: TGTGCCACCAGCGTGGCCCCCGGGGTCAAGGGAAACATTCAGTACTTC. Combining the CDR3 with reference TRBV15 and TRBJ2-4 gives the whole variable domain DAMVIQNPRYQVTQFGKPVTLSCSQTLNHNVMYWYQQKSSQAPKLLFHYYDKDFNNEADTPDNFQSRRPNTSFCFLDIRSPGLGDTAMYLCATSVAPGVKGNIQYFGAGTRLSVL.

This clonotype appeared many times. This chain links TRBV29-1 with TRBJ2-1, with D possibly TRBD2 on 5 matching bases. This CDR3 has 16 residues. The germline gives CDR1 SQVTM, CDR2 ANQGSEA. Trimming removed 2 bases from V and 7 bases from J, with 21 bases in between. The CDR3 spells CSVETGVLLHGNEQFF. The DNA for the CDR3 is TGCAGCGTTGAAACCGGGGTGCTTCTACATGGGAATGAGCAGTTCTTC.

Many counts were recorded for this clonotype. The gene calls are TRBV5-5 and TRBJ2-3; possible D gene TRBD2, 5 bases. This CDR3 is 15 amino acids long. With 0 bases removed from V and 1 base from J, the gap between germline ends came to 9 bases. Germline V gives CDR1 SGHKS, CDR2 YYEKEE (reference sequence). CDR3 residues: CASSLVGRGTDTQYF. In DNA, the CDR3 is TGTGCCAGCAGCTTGGTAGGGCGGGGCACAGATACGCAGTATTTT.

This clonotype was seen at least ten times. This chain joins TRBV7-9 and TRBJ2-2; D gene uncertain. The CDR3 consists of 15 residues. The germline gives CDR1 SEHNR, CDR2 FQNEAQ (reference sequence). The V end was cut by 4 bases, the J end by 5 bases, with 14 bases between. The CDR3 spells CASSYNVSATGELFF. The CDR3, as DNA: TGTGCCAGCAGCTATAACGTCAGTGCTACCGGGGAGCTGTTTTTT.

This clonotype was detected a few times. The rearrangement joins TRBV30 to TRBJ1-2, with D possibly TRBD1 on 5 matching bases. Germline V lookup: CDR1 GTSNPN, CDR2 SVGIG (reference sequence). CDR3 length: 14 residues. The V and J ends lost 2 bases and 4 bases respectively, with 14 bases between them. CDR3 sequence reads: CAWSPPDRIYGYTF. As DNA, the CDR3 is TGTGCCTGGAGTCCACCCGACAGAATCTATGGCTACACCTTC.

The sample holds many counts of this clonotype. The chain is built from TRBV5-1 and TRBJ2-2; D is possibly TRBD1 or TRBD2 (5 bases each). Germline CDR1 SGHRS, CDR2 YFSETQ. V was trimmed by 0 bases and J by 1 base, leaving 13 bases between them. This CDR3 has 17 amino acids. The CDR3 DNA sequence: TGCGCCAGCAGCTTGGAATCAGGGACGGGGAACACCGGGGAGCTGTTTTTT. Amino acids: CASSLESGTGNTGELFF. The entire variable domain, with the rest obtained from reference TRBV5-1 and TRBJ2-2, is as follows: KAGVTQTPRYLIKTRGQQVTLSCSPISGHRSVSWYQQTPGQGLQFLFEYFSETQRNKGNFPGRFSGRQFSNSRSEMNVSTLELGDSALYLCASSLESGTGNTGELFFGEGSRLTVL.

There are many counts of this clonotype. The chain combines TRBV21-1 with TRBJ1-2; the tabulated D call, TRBD1, remains unverified against the DNA. TRBV21-1 is noted as a pseudogene. This CDR3 contains 14 residues. CDR3 sequence: CASSKWGGPYGYTF. The CDR3 DNA reads TGTGCCAGCAGCAAATGGGGGGGCCCCTATGGCTACACCTTC.

This clonotype appeared many times. V and J are TRBV4-2 and TRBJ2-5; D unclear. Per germline, CDR1 LGHNA and CDR2 YNFKEQ. The CDR3 extends over 18 amino acids. Deletions cut 4 bases from V and 0 bases from J, with 21 bases between. CDR3 residues: CASSPLYSKVAYQETQYF. Here the CDR3 DNA reads TGTGCCAGCAGCCCCCTCTACAGTAAAGTTGCTTACCAAGAGACCCAGTACTTC.

The sample holds many counts of this clonotype. The rearrangement links TRBV5-1 to TRBJ2-2; 7 bases agree with TRBD1. The V gene's germline CDR1 is SGHRS and CDR2 YFSETQ. The CDR3 consists of 15 residues. Trimming at V came to 0 bases and at J to 6 bases, leaving 5 bases not matched to a gene. For the CDR3, the DNA is TGCGCCAGCAGCTTGGCCGGGACAGAAGCCGGGGAGCTGTTTTTT. As protein: CASSLAGTEAGELFF.